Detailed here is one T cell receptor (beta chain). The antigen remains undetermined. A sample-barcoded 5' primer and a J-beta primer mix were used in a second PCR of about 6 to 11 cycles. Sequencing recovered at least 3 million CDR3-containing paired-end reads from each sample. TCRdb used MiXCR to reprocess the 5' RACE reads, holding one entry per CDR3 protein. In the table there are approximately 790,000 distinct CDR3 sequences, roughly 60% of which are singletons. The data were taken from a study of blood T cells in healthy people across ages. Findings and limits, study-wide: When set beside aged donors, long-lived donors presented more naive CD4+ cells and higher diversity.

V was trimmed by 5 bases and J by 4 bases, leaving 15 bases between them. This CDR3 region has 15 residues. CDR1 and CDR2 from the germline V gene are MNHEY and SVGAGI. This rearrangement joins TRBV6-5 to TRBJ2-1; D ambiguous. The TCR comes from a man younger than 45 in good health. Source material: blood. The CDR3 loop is CASSPTRINYNEQFF. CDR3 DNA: TGTGCCAGCAGTCCGACTCGGATCAATTACAATGAGCAGTTCTTC.